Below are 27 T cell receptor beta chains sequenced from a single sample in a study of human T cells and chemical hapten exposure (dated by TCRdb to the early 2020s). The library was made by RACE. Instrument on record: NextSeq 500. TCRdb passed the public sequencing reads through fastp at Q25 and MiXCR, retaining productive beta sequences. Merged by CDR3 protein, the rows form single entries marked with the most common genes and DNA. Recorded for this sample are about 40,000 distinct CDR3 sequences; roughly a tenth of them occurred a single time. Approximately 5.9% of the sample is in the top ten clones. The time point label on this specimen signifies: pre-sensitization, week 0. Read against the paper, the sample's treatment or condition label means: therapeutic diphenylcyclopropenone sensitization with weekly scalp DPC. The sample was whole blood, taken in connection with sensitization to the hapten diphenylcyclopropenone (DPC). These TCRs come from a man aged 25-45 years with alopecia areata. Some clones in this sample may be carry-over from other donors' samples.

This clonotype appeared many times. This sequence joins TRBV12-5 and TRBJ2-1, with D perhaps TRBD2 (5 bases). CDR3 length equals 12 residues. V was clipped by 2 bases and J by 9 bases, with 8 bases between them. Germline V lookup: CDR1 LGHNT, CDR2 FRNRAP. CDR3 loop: CASGLTRPEQFF. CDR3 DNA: TGTGCTAGTGGTTTGACTAGACCTGAGCAGTTCTTC.

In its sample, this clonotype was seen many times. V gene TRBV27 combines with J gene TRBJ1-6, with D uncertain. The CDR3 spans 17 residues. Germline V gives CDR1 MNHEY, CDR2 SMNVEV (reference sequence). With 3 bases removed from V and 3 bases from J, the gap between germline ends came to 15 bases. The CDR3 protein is CASSFADLNYYNSPLHF. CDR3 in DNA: TGTGCCAGCAGTTTCGCAGACCTTAATTACTATAATTCACCCCTCCACTTT.

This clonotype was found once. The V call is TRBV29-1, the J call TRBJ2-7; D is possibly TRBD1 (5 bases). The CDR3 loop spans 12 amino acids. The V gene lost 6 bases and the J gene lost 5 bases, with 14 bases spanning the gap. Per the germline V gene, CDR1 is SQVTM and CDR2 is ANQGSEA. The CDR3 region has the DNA TGCAGCGTCCGCCCCTTAGGGGACGAGCAGTACTTC. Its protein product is CSVRPLGDEQYF.

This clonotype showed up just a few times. CDR3: CASSPKGEKLFF. CDR3 DNA sequence: TGTGCCAGCAGCCCAAAGGGTGAAAAACTGTTTTTT. The chain carries TRBV14 and TRBJ1-4; D gene ambiguous. Germline V gene data show CDR1 as SGHDN and CDR2 as FVKESK. V was trimmed by 4 bases and J by 7 bases, leaving 7 bases between them. The CDR3 consists of 12 residues.

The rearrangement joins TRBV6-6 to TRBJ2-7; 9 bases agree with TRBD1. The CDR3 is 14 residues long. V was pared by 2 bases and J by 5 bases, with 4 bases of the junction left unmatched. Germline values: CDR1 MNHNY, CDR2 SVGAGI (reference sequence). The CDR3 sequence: CASSYPDRGHEQYF. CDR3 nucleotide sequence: TGTGCCAGCAGTTACCCGGACAGGGGCCACGAGCAGTACTTC.

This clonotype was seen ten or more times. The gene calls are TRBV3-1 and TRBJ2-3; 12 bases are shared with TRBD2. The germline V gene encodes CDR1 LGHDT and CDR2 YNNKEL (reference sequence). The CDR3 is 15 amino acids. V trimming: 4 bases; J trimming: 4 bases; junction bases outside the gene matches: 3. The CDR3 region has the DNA TGTGCCAGCAGCCGCGCTAGCGGGGGGGCAGATACGCAGTATTTT. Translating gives CASSRASGGADTQYF.

CDR3 amino acids: CSVPDLDGSQETQYF. CDR3 in DNA: TGCAGCGTCCCCGACCTGGACGGTTCTCAAGAGACCCAGTACTTC. This chain connects TRBV29-1 to TRBJ2-5; unclear D gene. Trimming left V 6 bases short and J 2 bases short, with 19 bases between. The CDR3 spans 15 residues. CDR1 SQVTM and CDR2 ANQGSEA come from the germline V gene.

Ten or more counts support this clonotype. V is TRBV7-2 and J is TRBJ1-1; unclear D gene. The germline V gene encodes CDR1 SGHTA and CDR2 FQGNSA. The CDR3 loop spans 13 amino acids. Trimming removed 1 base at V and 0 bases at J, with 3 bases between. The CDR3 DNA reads TGTGCCAGCAGCTTAGGAATGAACACTGAAGCTTTCTTT. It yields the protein CASSLGMNTEAFF.

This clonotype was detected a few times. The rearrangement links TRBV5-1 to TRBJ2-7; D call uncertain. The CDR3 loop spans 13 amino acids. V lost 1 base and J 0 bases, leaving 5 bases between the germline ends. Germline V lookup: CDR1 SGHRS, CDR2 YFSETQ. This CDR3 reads CASSLYTSYEQYF. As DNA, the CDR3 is TGCGCCAGCAGCTTGTATACCTCCTACGAGCAGTACTTC.

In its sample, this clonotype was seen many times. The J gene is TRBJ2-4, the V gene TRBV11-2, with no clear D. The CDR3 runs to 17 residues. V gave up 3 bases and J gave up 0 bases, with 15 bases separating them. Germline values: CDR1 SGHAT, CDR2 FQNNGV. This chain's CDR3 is CASSFGSTRLAKNIQYF. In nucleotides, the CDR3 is TGTGCCAGCAGCTTCGGGTCGACGCGACTAGCCAAAAACATTCAGTACTTC.

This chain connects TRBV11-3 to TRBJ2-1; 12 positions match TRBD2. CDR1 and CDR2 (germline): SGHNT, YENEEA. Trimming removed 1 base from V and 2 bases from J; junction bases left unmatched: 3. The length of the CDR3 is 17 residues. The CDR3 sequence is CASSLALAGGPYNEQFF. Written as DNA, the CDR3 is TGTGCCAGCAGCTTAGCACTAGCGGGAGGCCCCTACAATGAGCAGTTCTTC.

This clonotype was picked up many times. The CDR3 nucleotides read TGTGCCAGCAGTTACTCGGGGGGCGGGCGTGAAAAACTGTTTTTT. Translated, it gives CASSYSGGGREKLFF. This chain uses TRBV6-5 with TRBJ1-4, with D perhaps matching TRBD1 (6 bases). Germline V lookup: CDR1 MNHEY, CDR2 SVGAGI. With 0 bases removed from V and 7 bases from J, the gap between germline ends came to 12 bases. The CDR3 covers 15 residues.

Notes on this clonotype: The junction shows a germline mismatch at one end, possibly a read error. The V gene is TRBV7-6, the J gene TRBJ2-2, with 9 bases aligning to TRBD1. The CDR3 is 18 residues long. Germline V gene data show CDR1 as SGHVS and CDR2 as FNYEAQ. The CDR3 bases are TGTGTCAGCAGCTTACTTTCCGGACAGGGGTGGAACACCGGGGAGCTGTTTTTT. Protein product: CVSSLLSGQGWNTGELFF. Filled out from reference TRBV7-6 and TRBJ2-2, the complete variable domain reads GAGVSQSPRYKVTKRGQDVALRCDPISGHVSLYWYRQALGQGPEFLTYFNYEAQQDKSGLPNDRFSAERPEGSISTLTIQRTEQRDSAMYRCVSSLLSGQGWNTGELFFGEGSRLTVL.

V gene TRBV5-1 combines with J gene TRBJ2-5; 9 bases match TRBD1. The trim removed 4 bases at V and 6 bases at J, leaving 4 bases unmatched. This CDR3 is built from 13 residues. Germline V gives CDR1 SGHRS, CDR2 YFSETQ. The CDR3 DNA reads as TGCGCCAGCAGCATAACAGGGGGCAAGACCCAGTACTTC. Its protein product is CASSITGGKTQYF.

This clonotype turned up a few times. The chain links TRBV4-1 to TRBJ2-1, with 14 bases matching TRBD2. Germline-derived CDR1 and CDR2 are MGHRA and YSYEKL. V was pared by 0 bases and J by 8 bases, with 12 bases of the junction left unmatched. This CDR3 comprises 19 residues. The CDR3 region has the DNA TGCGCCAGCAGCCAAGATAAACCCCCCGGGACTAGCGGGAGACATGAGCAGTTCTTC. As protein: CASSQDKPPGTSGRHEQFF.

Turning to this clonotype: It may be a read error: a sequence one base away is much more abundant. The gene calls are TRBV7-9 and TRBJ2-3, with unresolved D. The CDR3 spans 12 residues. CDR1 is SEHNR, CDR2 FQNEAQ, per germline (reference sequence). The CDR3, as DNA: TGTACCAGCAGCGTTGACCTTGATACGCAGTATTTT. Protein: CTSSVDLDTQYF.

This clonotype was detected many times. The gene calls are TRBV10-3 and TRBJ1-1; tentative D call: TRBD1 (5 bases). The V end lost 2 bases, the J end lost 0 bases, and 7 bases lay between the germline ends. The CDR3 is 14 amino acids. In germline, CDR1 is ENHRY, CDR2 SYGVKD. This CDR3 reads CAISEPGLNTEAFF. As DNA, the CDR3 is TGTGCCATCAGTGAGCCAGGGTTGAACACTGAAGCTTTCTTT.

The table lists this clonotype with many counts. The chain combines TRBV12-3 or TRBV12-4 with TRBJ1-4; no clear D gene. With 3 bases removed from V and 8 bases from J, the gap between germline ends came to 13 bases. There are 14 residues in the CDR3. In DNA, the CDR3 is TGTGCCAGCAGTTTGACGAGGTGGCGAGAAAAACTGTTTTTT. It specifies CASSLTRWREKLFF.

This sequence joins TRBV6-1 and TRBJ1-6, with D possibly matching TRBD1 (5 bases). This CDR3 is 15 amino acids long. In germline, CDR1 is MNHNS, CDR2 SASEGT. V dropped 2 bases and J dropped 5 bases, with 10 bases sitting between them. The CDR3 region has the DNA TGTGCCAGCAGTGAAAAGGGGACCAATAATTCACCCCTCCACTTT. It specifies CASSEKGTNNSPLHF.

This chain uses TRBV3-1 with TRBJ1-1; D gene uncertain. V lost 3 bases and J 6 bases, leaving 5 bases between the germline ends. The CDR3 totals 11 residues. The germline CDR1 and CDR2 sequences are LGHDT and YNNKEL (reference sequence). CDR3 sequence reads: CASSQGSEAFF. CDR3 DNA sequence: TGTGCCAGCAGCCAGGGCTCTGAAGCTTTCTTT.

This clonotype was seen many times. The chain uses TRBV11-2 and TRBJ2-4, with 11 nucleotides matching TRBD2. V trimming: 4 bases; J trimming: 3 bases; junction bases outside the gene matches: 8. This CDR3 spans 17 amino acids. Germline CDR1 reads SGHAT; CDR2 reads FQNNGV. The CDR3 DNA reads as TGTGCCAGCAGCTCCATAGCGGGGGGGCCTGACAAAAACATTCAGTACTTC. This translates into CASSSIAGGPDKNIQYF.

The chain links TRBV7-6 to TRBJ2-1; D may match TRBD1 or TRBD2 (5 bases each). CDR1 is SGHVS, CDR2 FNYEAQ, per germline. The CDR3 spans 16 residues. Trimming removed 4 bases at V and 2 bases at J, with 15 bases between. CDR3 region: CASSWGPKRPYNEQFF. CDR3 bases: TGTGCCAGCAGCTGGGGACCCAAGCGCCCCTACAATGAGCAGTTCTTC.

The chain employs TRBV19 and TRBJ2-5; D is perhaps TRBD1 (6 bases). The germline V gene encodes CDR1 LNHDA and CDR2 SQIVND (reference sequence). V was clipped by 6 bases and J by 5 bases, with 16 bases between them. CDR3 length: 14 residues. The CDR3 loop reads CASRLNRVSETQYF. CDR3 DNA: TGTGCCAGTAGGTTAAACAGGGTTTCGGAGACCCAGTACTTC.

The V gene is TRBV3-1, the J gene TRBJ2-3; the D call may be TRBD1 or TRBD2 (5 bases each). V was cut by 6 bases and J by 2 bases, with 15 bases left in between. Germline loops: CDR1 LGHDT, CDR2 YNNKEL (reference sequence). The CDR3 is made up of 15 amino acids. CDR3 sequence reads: CASSTVAGTTDTQYF. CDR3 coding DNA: TGTGCCAGCAGTACGGTGGCAGGGACCACAGATACGCAGTATTTT.

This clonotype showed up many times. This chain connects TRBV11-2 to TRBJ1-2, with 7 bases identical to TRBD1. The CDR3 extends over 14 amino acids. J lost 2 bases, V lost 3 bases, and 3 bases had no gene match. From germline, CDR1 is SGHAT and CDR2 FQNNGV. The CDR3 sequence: CASSFRQGNYGYTF. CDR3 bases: TGTGCCAGCAGCTTTAGACAGGGCAACTATGGCTACACCTTC.

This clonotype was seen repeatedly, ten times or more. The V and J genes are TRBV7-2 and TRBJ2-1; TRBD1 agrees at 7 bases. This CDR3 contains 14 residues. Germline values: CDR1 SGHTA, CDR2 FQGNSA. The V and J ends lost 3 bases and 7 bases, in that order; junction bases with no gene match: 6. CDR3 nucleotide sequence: TGTGCCAGCAGCTTCTTAGGGGGCTGGAATGAGCAGTTCTTC. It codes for CASSFLGGWNEQFF.

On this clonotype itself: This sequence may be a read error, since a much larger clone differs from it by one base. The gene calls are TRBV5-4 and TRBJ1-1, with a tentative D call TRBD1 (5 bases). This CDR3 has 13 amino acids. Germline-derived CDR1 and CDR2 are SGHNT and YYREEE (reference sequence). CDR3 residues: CTSSPRENTEAFF. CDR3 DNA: TGTACCAGCAGCCCCAGGGAAAACACTGAAGCTTTCTTT.